This passage covers 12 T cell receptor beta chains from one sample sequenced in a study of T cell repertoires in cytomegalovirus infection. TCRdb reprocessed the reads via MiXCR and lists one record per CDR3 protein. The sample records hundreds of thousands of distinct CDR3 sequences, approximately 11% being singletons. The sample was PBMCs. The receptors shown here come from a human donor in good health (CMV status not recorded). Some clones in this sample may be carry-over from other donors' samples.

This clonotype came up many times. The rearrangement links TRBV7-3 to TRBJ2-7, with D possibly called TRBD1 or TRBD2 (5 bases each). Trimming took 5 bases from V and 6 from J, leaving 20 bases between them. CDR1 SGHTA and CDR2 FQGTGA come from the germline V gene. The CDR3 length is 15 residues. CDR3 bases: TGTGCCAGCAGCCTTACCCCCGGGACGGCCGGCGAGCAGTACTTC. It encodes CASSLTPGTAGEQYF.

This clonotype was seen at least ten times. This chain joins TRBV5-1 and TRBJ2-1; D possibly corresponds to TRBD1 (5 bases). The germline V gene has CDR1 SGHRS and CDR2 YFSETQ. The CDR3 spans 19 residues. V gave up 0 bases and J gave up 4 bases, with 23 bases separating them. The CDR3 sequence: CASSLERGREGLGYNEQFF. In DNA form, the CDR3 reads TGCGCCAGCAGCTTGGAGCGCGGCAGGGAAGGCCTTGGGTACAATGAGCAGTTCTTC.

In this sample, this clonotype turned up many times. V is TRBV10-3 and J is TRBJ2-5, with D possibly matching TRBD1 (5 bases). V was shortened by 10 bases and J by 2 bases, with 11 bases between the two germline ends. Germline CDR1 reads ENHRY; CDR2 reads SYGVKD. This CDR3 is built from 12 residues. In DNA, the CDR3 is TGTGCCACCGGAGACAGACAAGAGACCCAGTACTTC. Translated: CATGDRQETQYF.

This clonotype was seen repeatedly, ten times or more. The chain carries TRBV27 and TRBJ2-7; D gene ambiguous. The CDR3 sequence is 13 residues long. Germline V CDR1 and CDR2: MNHEY, SMNVEV (reference sequence). The V gene lost 6 bases and the J gene lost 4 bases, with 13 bases spanning the gap. DNA of the CDR3: TGTGCCAGCAGGTCGAAGGTGGGGTACGAGCAGTACTTC. It codes for CASRSKVGYEQYF.

This clonotype was recorded many times. This chain joins TRBV5-5 and TRBJ2-5; D remains ambiguous. Trimming removed 0 bases at V and 1 base at J, with 10 bases between. This CDR3 region has 15 residues. Germline CDR1 reads SGHKS; CDR2 reads YYEKEE (reference sequence). The DNA of the CDR3 is TGTGCCAGCAGCTTGGAAGTCAGTACCCAAGAGACCCAGTACTTC. Its protein is CASSLEVSTQETQYF.

V is TRBV7-9 and J is TRBJ2-3, with 8 bases lining up with TRBD2. This CDR3 spans 16 amino acids. J was trimmed by 8 bases and V by 5 bases; bases with no gene match: 15. Looked up from germline, CDR1 is SEHNR and CDR2 is FQNEAQ (reference sequence). CDR3 region: CASSTSGGQHPRTQYF. The CDR3 DNA is TGTGCCAGCAGCACTAGCGGAGGACAACACCCGCGTACGCAGTATTTT.

The sample holds many counts of this clonotype. The chain carries TRBV18 and TRBJ1-1; D is unresolved. The CDR3 is made up of 13 amino acids. The germline CDR1 and CDR2 sequences are KGHSH and LQKENI. Trimming left V 5 bases short and J 11 bases short, with 18 bases between. The CDR3: CASSSEPWGEAFF. The DNA of the CDR3 is TGTGCCAGCTCATCGGAGCCTTGGGGTGAGGCTTTCTTT.

This clonotype was counted many times. The rearrangement joins TRBV7-8 to TRBJ2-5; D is unresolved. The CDR3 totals 15 residues. Germline V gives CDR1 SGHVS, CDR2 FQNEAQ. The ends were cut back, 4 bases at V and 1 base at J, with 13 bases in the middle. For the CDR3, the DNA is TGTGCCAGCAGCTCGGCCTTTAGCCGCCAAGAGACCCAGTACTTC. Translating gives CASSSAFSRQETQYF.

Many counts were recorded for this clonotype. The V call is TRBV6-2 or TRBV6-3, the J call TRBJ1-2; D not resolved. V was shortened by 8 bases and J by 0 bases, with 16 bases between the two germline ends. From germline, CDR1 is MNHEY and CDR2 SVGEGT. The CDR3 runs 15 residues. CDR3 amino acids: CASFSGSWTNYGYTF. The CDR3, as DNA: TGTGCCAGCTTTTCCGGAAGCTGGACTAACTATGGCTACACCTTC.

There are many counts of this clonotype. The chain carries TRBV7-8 and TRBJ1-2; no clear D. Deletions cut 0 bases from V and 4 bases from J, with 21 bases between. The CDR3 length is 18 residues. Germline lookup yields CDR1 SGHVS and CDR2 FQNEAQ. CDR3 protein: CASSLARDRVMIRYGYTF. The CDR3, as DNA: TGTGCCAGCAGCTTAGCGAGAGATAGGGTAATGATCCGCTATGGCTACACCTTC.

This clonotype was counted many times. V usage is TRBV12-3 or TRBV12-4 and J usage is TRBJ1-3; possible D gene TRBD1, 5 bases. Trimming stripped 6 bases from V and 0 bases from J, with 12 bases between. The CDR3 length is 15 residues. CDR3 residues: CASSRGTDSGNTIYF. In DNA, the CDR3 is TGTGCCAGCAGCCGAGGGACTGACTCTGGAAACACCATATATTTT.

This clonotype was found many times. The gene calls are TRBV7-8 and TRBJ2-5; 10 positions agree with TRBD2. Germline V gives CDR1 SGHVS, CDR2 FQNEAQ. The CDR3 has 15 amino acids. V lost 11 bases to trimming and J lost 5 bases; unmatched junction nucleotides: 14. The CDR3 DNA reads TGTGCCCTATCCGACCCCCGAGCGGGAGGGGAGACCCAGTACTTC. It specifies CALSDPRAGGETQYF.